The 12 T cell receptor beta chains below were found in one sample sequenced in a study of cytomegalovirus exposure and HLA in healthy donors. Primers included in the PCR were 60 Vbeta and 13 Jbeta primers. The table came from immunoSEQ multiplex PCR; TCRdb's copy has only in-frame clones and leaves some out. The sample carries about 200,000 clones, around 88% recorded once. The sample comprised PBMCs. These receptors were collected from a woman aged 25 to 39 in good health and CMV-seronegative.

The chain employs TRBV5-6 and TRBJ2-1, with 9 bases identical to TRBD1. CDR3 length: 19 residues. The trim removed 1 base at V and 1 base at J, leaving 12 bases unmatched. The germline gives CDR1 SGHDT, CDR2 YYEEEE. CDR3 DNA: TGTGCCAGCAGCTTGACCGGGACAGGGACCTCAAGATCCTACAATGAGCAGTTCTTC. Its translation: CASSLTGTGTSRSYNEQFF.

The genes are TRBV7-9 and TRBJ2-5; 7 bases match TRBD1. With 4 bases clipped from V and 6 bases from J, the junction kept 11 bases outside the gene matches. This CDR3 region has 15 residues. Per the germline V gene, CDR1 is SEHNR and CDR2 is FQNEAQ (reference sequence). CDR3 in amino acids: CASSSRRGGGQTQYF. CDR3 in DNA: TGTGCCAGCAGCTCCCGCCGAGGGGGCGGGCAGACCCAGTACTTC.

The chain joins TRBV6-6 to TRBJ2-7; tentative D call: TRBD2 (5 bases). The V end lost 4 bases, the J end lost 4 bases, and 11 bases lay between the germline ends. From germline, CDR1 is MNHNY and CDR2 SVGAGI (reference sequence). CDR3 length: 13 amino acids. CDR3 protein: CASSSGRGYEQYF. CDR3 nucleotides: TGTGCCAGCAGTTCTGGACGGGGTTACGAGCAGTACTTC.

This clone appeared a single time. In nucleotides, the CDR3 is TGTGCCAGTAGTATAGAGCCGACAGGGCCCAACGAGCAGTACTTC. Translated: CASSIEPTGPNEQYF. J is TRBJ2-7 and V is TRBV19; 7 positions agree with TRBD1. Germline trimming cut 0 bases from V and 5 bases from J; bases unmatched to any gene: 7. This CDR3 spans 15 amino acids. The V gene's germline CDR1 is LNHDA and CDR2 SQIVND (reference sequence).

J is TRBJ1-3 and V is TRBV7-8, with D possibly TRBD1 on 5 matching bases. CDR1 SGHVS and CDR2 FQNEAQ come from the germline V gene. Trimming cost V 6 bases and J 4 bases, with 10 bases left between them. This CDR3 contains 13 residues. CDR3 DNA sequence: TGTGCCAGCAGTGACAGAATAGGAAACACCATATATTTT. This translates into CASSDRIGNTIYF. The full variable domain, its missing parts supplied by reference TRBV7-8 and TRBJ1-3, is GAGVSQSPRYKVAKRGQDVALRCDPISGHVSLFWYQQALGQGPEFLTYFQNEAQLDKSGLPSDRFFAERPEGSVSTLKIQRTQQEDSAVYLCASSDRIGNTIYFGEGSWLTVV.

The rearrangement joins TRBV9 to TRBJ2-2; D gene ambiguous. Trimming took off 0 bases at V and 4 bases at J, with 4 bases between the two ends. The CDR3 length is 13 residues. CDR1 is SGDLS, CDR2 YYNGEE, per germline. CDR3 sequence (DNA): TGTGCCAGCAGCGTAGTAGTCACCGGGGAGCTGTTTTTT. This encodes CASSVVVTGELFF.

This chain connects TRBV28 to TRBJ2-5, with TRBD2 matching 7 bases. The germline V gene encodes CDR1 MDHEN and CDR2 SYDVKM. V dropped 4 bases and J dropped 1; count of bases not matched to a gene: 9. The CDR3 has 16 residues. DNA for the CDR3: TGTGCCAGCAGTTCTAATCGGGGGGACTTCCAAGAGACCCAGTACTTC. As protein: CASSSNRGDFQETQYF.

The chain recombines TRBV19 with TRBJ1-1, with TRBD1 identical over 8 bases. The CDR3 is 15 amino acids. The germline CDR1 and CDR2 sequences are LNHDA and SQIVND (reference sequence). The ends lost 4 bases at V and 4 bases at J; junction bases unmatched: 8. CDR3 coding DNA: TGTGCCAGTAGTACACAGGGGGGAGGAATCACTGAAGCTTTCTTT. It encodes CASSTQGGGITEAFF.

The chain is built from TRBV11-2 and TRBJ2-3; tentative D call: TRBD1 (5 bases). CDR1 SGHAT and CDR2 FQNNGV come from the germline V gene. The CDR3 has 14 amino acids. V lost 3 bases to trimming and J lost 5 bases, with 12 bases between them. The CDR3 DNA reads as TGTGCCAGCAGCTTTAGAAGGGGCGAAGATACGCAGTATTTT. It translates to CASSFRRGEDTQYF. Full variable domain (outside the CDR3, taken from reference TRBV11-2 and TRBJ2-3): EAGVAQSPRYKIIEKRQSVAFWCNPISGHATLYWYQQILGQGPKLLIQFQNNGVVDDSQLPKDRFSAERLKGVDSTLKIQPAKLEDSAVYLCASSFRRGEDTQYFGPGTRLTVL.

The chain links TRBV11-3 to TRBJ2-2, with 9 bases identical to TRBD2. The V gene end was trimmed by 5 bases and the J gene end by 6 bases; junction bases not matched to a gene: 4. The germline gives CDR1 SGHNT, CDR2 YENEEA. The CDR3 is 14 residues long. Written as DNA, the CDR3 is TGTGCCAGCAGCGGCGGGAGGGCCGCCGGGGAGCTGTTTTTT. Translation gives CASSGGRAAGELFF.

This clone appeared a single time. This rearrangement joins TRBV28 to TRBJ2-6, with no clear D. CDR1 MDHEN and CDR2 SYDVKM come from the germline V gene. Between the trimmed V and J ends, which lost 10 bases and 1 base, there was a span of 26 bases. CDR3 length equals 19 residues. The CDR3 nucleotides are TGTGCCACCCACTTAACCCCCCGTACGTCCCTGTCTGGGGCCAACGTCCTGACTTTC. Translating it yields CATHLTPRTSLSGANVLTF.

The rearrangement joins TRBV5-1 to TRBJ1-2; D ambiguous. Germline lookup yields CDR1 SGHRS and CDR2 YFSETQ. V lost 4 bases and J 3 bases, leaving 10 bases between the germline ends. The length of the CDR3 is 13 residues. The DNA for the CDR3 is TGCGCCAGCAGCGTTGACACGGACTATGGCTACACCTTC. It encodes CASSVDTDYGYTF.